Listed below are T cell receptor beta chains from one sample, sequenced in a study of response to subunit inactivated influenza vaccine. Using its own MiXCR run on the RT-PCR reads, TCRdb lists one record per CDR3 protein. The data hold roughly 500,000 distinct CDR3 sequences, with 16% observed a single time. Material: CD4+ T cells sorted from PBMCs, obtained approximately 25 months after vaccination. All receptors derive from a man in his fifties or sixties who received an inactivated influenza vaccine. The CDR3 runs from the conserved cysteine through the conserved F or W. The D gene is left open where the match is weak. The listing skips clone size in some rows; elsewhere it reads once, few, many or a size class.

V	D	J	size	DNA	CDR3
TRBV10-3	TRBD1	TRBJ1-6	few	TGTGCCATTAATACAGGGGCGCATTCACCCCTCCACTTT	CAINTGAHSPLHF
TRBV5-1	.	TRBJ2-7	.	TGCGCCAGCAGCCGAGACCGGTACGAGCAGTACTTC	CASSRDRYEQYF
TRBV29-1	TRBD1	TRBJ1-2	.	TGCAGCGTTATAAGCGAAGGGGGGTACGACAGGGGGCTCAACTATGGCTACACCTTC	CSVISEGGYDRGLNYGYTF
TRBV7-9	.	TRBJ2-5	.	TGTGCCAGCAGCTTAGTGTACAGTAACCAAGAGACCCAGTACTTC	CASSLVYSNQETQYF
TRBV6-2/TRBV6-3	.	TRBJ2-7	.	TGTGCCAGCAGTTATAGTCGGGGCACCCGTTACGAGCAGTACTTC	CASSYSRGTRYEQYF
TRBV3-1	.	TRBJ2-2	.	TGTGCCAGCAGCCAGGGGACTTGGGGGATTACGAACACCGGGGAGCTGTTTTTT	CASSQGTWGITNTGELFF
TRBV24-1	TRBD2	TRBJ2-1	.	TGTGCCACCAGTGATTTTTCTAGCGGGGGGAGTCCTGAGCAGTTCTTC	CATSDFSSGGSPEQFF
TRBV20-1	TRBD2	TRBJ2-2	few	TGCAGTGCTAGCCCCGCCCTAGCGGGGACCGGGGAGCTGTTTTTT	CSASPALAGTGELFF
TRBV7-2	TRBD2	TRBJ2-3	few	TGTGCCAGCAGCCCGATCCTAGCGGGAGGGTCCGATACGCAGTATTTT	CASSPILAGGSDTQYF
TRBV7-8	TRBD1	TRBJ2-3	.	TGTGCCAGCAGCTTGACAGGGGCGTCTAGCACAGATACGCAGTATTTT	CASSLTGASSTDTQYF
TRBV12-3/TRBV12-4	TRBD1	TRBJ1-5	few	TGTGCCAGCAGCCCCAACCAGGGGGTCCAGCATTTT	CASSPNQGVQHF
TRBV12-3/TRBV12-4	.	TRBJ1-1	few	TGTGCCAGCAGTTACGCCAGGGGACGGTCGGACACTGAAGCTTTCTTT	CASSYARGRSDTEAFF
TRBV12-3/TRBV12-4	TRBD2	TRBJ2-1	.	TGTGCCAGCAGTTTACGCGGGAGGGATAGTGAGCAGTTCTTC	CASSLRGRDSEQFF
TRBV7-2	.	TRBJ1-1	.	TGTGCCAGCAGCTTAGCGCCTATTACAGCTGAAGCTTTCTTT	CASSLAPITAEAFF
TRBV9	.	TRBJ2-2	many	TGTGCCAGCAGCGTAGAACTGTCAGGGGAGCTGTTTTTT	CASSVELSGELFF
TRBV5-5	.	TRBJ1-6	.	TGTGCCAGCAGCCCTACAGGTTTTTCCGAACGTTCACCCCTCCACTTT	CASSPTGFSERSPLHF
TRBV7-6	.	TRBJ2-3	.	TGTGCCAGCAGCTCCCCTGGCACAGATACGCAGTATTTT	CASSSPGTDTQYF
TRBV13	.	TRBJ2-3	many	TGTGCCAGCAGCCCCGGGACATTAGGGAAAACAGATACGCAGTATTTT	CASSPGTLGKTDTQYF
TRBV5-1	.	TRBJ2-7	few	TGCGCCAGCACCCTTGGTGCAGGGCGGACCGGCTACGAGCAGTACTTC	CASTLGAGRTGYEQYF
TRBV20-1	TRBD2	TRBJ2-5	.	TGCAGTGCTAGTTCCCGGGGTGGCGGGGGGACTCAAGAGACCCAGTACTTC	CSASSRGGGGTQETQYF
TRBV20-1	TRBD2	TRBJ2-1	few	TGCAGTGCTAGAGTACTTAAGCGGGATAGTGAGCAGTTCTTC	CSARVLKRDSEQFF
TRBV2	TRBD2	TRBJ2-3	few	TGTGCCAGCAGTGAAGGGACTAGCGGCACAGATACGCAGTATTTT	CASSEGTSGTDTQYF
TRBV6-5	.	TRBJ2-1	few	TGTGCCAGCAGTTACCTTACCTGGTACGGGGACAATGAGCAGTTCTTC	CASSYLTWYGDNEQFF
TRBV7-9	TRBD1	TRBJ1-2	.	TGTGCCAGCAGCTCTAGTAGAGTACAGGGGAAGGGCTACACCTTC	CASSSSRVQGKGYTF
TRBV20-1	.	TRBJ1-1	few	TGCAGTGCTAGAGATCTGCAGGCACCCATGAACACTGAAGCTTTCTTT	CSARDLQAPMNTEAFF
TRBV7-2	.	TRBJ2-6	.	TGTGCCAGCAGCTTAGTCCGGCCAGGCTCTGGGGCCAACGTCCTGACTTTC	CASSLVRPGSGANVLTF
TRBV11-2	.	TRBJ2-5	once	TGTGCCAGCAGCTTAGGGCGACCCGTGGCAGAGACCCAGTACTTC	CASSLGRPVAETQYF
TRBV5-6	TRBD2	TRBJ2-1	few	TGTGCCAGCAGCTTGGGTCAGCGGGGGGGCGGATTAGGGCAGTTCTTC	CASSLGQRGGGLGQFF
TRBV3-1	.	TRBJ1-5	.	TGTGCCAGCAGCCAGGCACATCAGCCCCAGCATTTT	CASSQAHQPQHF
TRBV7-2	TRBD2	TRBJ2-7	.	TGTGCCAGCAGCTTAGTTGCGGGAGGCATACCGTCCTACGAGCAGTACTTC	CASSLVAGGIPSYEQYF
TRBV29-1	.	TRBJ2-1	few	TGCAGCGTCGCGGAGGCCGATGAGCAGTTCTTC	CSVAEADEQFF
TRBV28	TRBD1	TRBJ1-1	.	TGTGCCAGCAGTTTTACCGGGACAGGGAACACTGAAGCTTTCTTT	CASSFTGTGNTEAFF
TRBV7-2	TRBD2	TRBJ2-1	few	TGTGCCAGCAGCGCAGTGGACGGGGGGTACAATGAGCAGTTCTTC	CASSAVDGGYNEQFF
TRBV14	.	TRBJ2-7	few	TGTGCCAGCAGCCAAGGACCAGGGTCTCCCTACGAGCAGTACTTC	CASSQGPGSPYEQYF